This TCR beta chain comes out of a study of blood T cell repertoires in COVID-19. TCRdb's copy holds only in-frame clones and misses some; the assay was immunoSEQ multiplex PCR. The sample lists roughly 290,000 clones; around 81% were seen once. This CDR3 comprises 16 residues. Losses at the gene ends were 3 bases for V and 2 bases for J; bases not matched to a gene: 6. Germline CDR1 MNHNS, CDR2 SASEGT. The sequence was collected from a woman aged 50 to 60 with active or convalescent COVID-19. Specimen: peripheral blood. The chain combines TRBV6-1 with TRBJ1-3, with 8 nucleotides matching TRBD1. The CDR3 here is CASSDRDRQAGNTIYF. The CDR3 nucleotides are TGTGCCAGCAGTGACAGGGACAGGCAAGCTGGAAACACCATATATTTT.